Each of the 17 T cell receptor beta chains below was sequenced from the same sample in a study of blood T cell repertoires in COVID-19. Method: immunoSEQ multiplex PCR; TCRdb's copy keeps in-frame clones and lacks some. The top ten clones hold 9.6% of a sample with roughly 250,000 clones, approximately 83% of them seen once. The specimen sequenced was peripheral blood. These receptors originate from a woman aged 80 or older with acute or convalescent COVID-19.

The genes are TRBV11-2 and TRBJ2-7; 12 bases agree with TRBD1. This CDR3 contains 19 residues. The trim removed 1 base at V and 2 bases at J, leaving 12 bases unmatched. The germline V gene has CDR1 SGHAT and CDR2 FQNNGV. For the CDR3, the DNA is TGTGCCAGCAGCTTAGCCCCCGGGACAGGGGGCGCGGAAACCTACGAGCAGTACTTC. Residues: CASSLAPGTGGAETYEQYF.

V and J are TRBV5-8 and TRBJ1-4, with D possibly being TRBD1 (5 bases). Trimming took off 4 bases at V and 5 bases at J, with 18 bases between the two ends. Germline V gives CDR1 SGHTS, CDR2 YDEGEE. The CDR3 sequence is 16 residues long. The CDR3 here is CASSPGWGVSNEKLFF. Here the CDR3 DNA reads TGTGCCAGCAGCCCGGGTTGGGGGGTCAGCAATGAAAAACTGTTTTTT.

A few counts support this clone. This CDR3 is also generated by other DNA sequences in the sample. The rearrangement joins TRBV10-3 to TRBJ1-3, with D uncertain. This CDR3 comprises 12 residues. Between the trimmed V and J ends, which lost 8 bases and 0 bases, there was a span of 5 bases. Germline CDR1 and CDR2: ENHRY and SYGVKD. This CDR3 is CAISNSGNTIYF. The CDR3, as DNA: TGTGCCATCTCCAACTCTGGAAACACCATATATTTT.

The chain couples TRBV2 to TRBJ2-1; 11 bases are a match to TRBD1. In germline, CDR1 is SNHLY, CDR2 FYNNEI. The CDR3 is 15 residues long. Trimming removed 7 bases from V and 5 bases from J; junction bases left unmatched: 7. In nucleotides, the CDR3 is TGTGCCAGCACTCGGGACAGGGGGTCCCACAATGAGCAGTTCTTC. Translated: CASTRDRGSHNEQFF.

This chain uses TRBV18 with TRBJ1-4, with a tentative D call TRBD1 (6 bases). V was cut by 0 bases and J by 7 bases, with 9 bases left in between. The CDR3 length is 14 residues. Germline lookup yields CDR1 KGHSH and CDR2 LQKENI. The CDR3 loop is CASSPPQGREKLFF. CDR3 coding DNA: TGTGCCAGCTCACCACCACAGGGACGTGAAAAACTGTTTTTT. Full variable domain (remainder filled in from reference TRBV18 and TRBJ1-4): NAGVMQNPRHLVRRRGQEARLRCSPMKGHSHVYWYRQLPEEGLKFMVYLQKENIIDESGMPKERFSAEFPKEGPSILRIQQVVRGDSAAYFCASSPPQGREKLFFGSGTQLSVL.

This clone was detected a few times. V and J are TRBV5-6 and TRBJ2-5; 8 bases are a match to TRBD1. V gave up 4 bases and J gave up 4 bases; unmatched junction bases: 6. Germline assignment: CDR1 SGHDT and CDR2 YYEEEE. CDR3 length equals 14 residues. The CDR3 DNA is TGTGCCAGCAGCGGCGACAGGGGAGGAGAGACCCAGTACTTC. This translates into CASSGDRGGETQYF. Full variable domain (remainder filled in from reference TRBV5-6 and TRBJ2-5): DAGVTQSPTHLIKTRGQQVTLRCSPKSGHDTVSWYQQALGQGPQFIFQYYEEEERQRGNFPDRFSGHQFPNYSSELNVNALLLGDSALYLCASSGDRGGETQYFGPGTRLLVL.

V is TRBV6-6 and J is TRBJ1-5; 9 nucleotides match TRBD1. The CDR3 is 13 residues long. Germline assignment: CDR1 MNHNY and CDR2 SVGAGI (reference sequence). Trimming at V came to 6 bases and at J to 7 bases, leaving 4 bases not matched to a gene. CDR3 sequence reads: CASRDRGEQPQHF. The CDR3 DNA reads TGTGCCAGCAGAGACAGGGGGGAACAGCCCCAGCATTTT.

The rearrangement uses TRBV6-1 and TRBJ2-3; D perhaps matches TRBD2 (6 bases). The CDR3 has 14 amino acids. Trimming pared 7 bases from V and 1 base from J, leaving 12 bases between. The germline V gene encodes CDR1 MNHNS and CDR2 SASEGT. DNA of the CDR3: TGTGCCAGCACCGAACCGGGGGGCACAGATACGCAGTATTTT. The encoded protein is CASTEPGGTDTQYF.

This clone was counted once. The chain couples TRBV28 to TRBJ2-7; 7 nucleotides line up with TRBD2. The junction had 7 bases not matched to a gene; V was cut back by 6 bases and J by 2 bases. Germline assignment: CDR1 MDHEN and CDR2 SYDVKM. This CDR3 region has 14 residues. CDR3 sequence: CASSRKGGPYEQYF. The DNA of the CDR3 is TGTGCCAGCAGCCGGAAGGGAGGGCCCTACGAGCAGTACTTC.

This CDR3 is CASSATGNTEAFF. The DNA for the CDR3 is TGTGCCAGCAGCGCTACAGGGAACACTGAAGCTTTCTTT. This chain connects TRBV6-5 to TRBJ1-1; weak D call: TRBD1 (5 bases). Germline values: CDR1 MNHEY, CDR2 SVGAGI. The CDR3 extends over 13 amino acids. Trimming shortened V by 6 bases and J by 1 base, and 9 bases separated the two germline ends.

The chain carries TRBV18 and TRBJ1-1; maybe TRBD1 (6 bases). The CDR3 is 12 residues long. Germline CDR1 KGHSH, CDR2 LQKENI. Trimming shortened V by 4 bases and J by 10 bases, and 13 bases separated the two germline ends. CDR3 coding DNA: TGTGCCAGCTCACGGAACAGGGCGGGAGCTTTCTTT. This encodes CASSRNRAGAFF.

The chain has TRBV2 and TRBJ2-7; possibly TRBD1 for D (6 bases). The CDR3 runs 14 residues. The V and J ends lost 5 bases and 4 bases respectively, with 15 bases between them. Germline-derived CDR1 and CDR2 are SNHLY and FYNNEI. CDR3 bases: TGTGCCAGCAGTTCGCAGGGGACAAAGTACGAGCAGTACTTC. The encoded protein is CASSSQGTKYEQYF. Full variable domain (rest looked up from reference TRBV2 and TRBJ2-7): EPEVTQTPSHQVTQMGQEVILRCVPISNHLYFYWYRQILGQKVEFLVSFYNNEISEKSEIFDDQFSVERPDGSNFTLKIRSTKLEDSAMYFCASSSQGTKYEQYFGPGTRLTVT.

V is TRBV27 and J is TRBJ2-7, with 11 bases that match TRBD1. Germline CDR1 MNHEY, CDR2 SMNVEV (reference sequence). The CDR3 runs to 15 residues. V was clipped by 2 bases and J by 3 bases; unmatched bases: 3. In DNA, the CDR3 is TGTGCCAGCAGTTTAAGGGACAGGGGGGTCTACGAGCAGTACTTC. Its protein product is CASSLRDRGVYEQYF.

The rearrangement uses TRBV27 and TRBJ1-5; 11 bases are shared with TRBD1. From germline, CDR1 is MNHEY and CDR2 SMNVEV (reference sequence). Losses at the gene ends were 5 bases for V and 5 bases for J; bases not matched to a gene: 8. The CDR3 runs 16 residues. CDR3 protein: CASSPFWTGGHQPQHF. The CDR3 bases are TGTGCCAGCAGTCCCTTTTGGACAGGGGGCCATCAGCCCCAGCATTTT.

The genes are TRBV29-1 and TRBJ2-1; D unresolved. In germline, CDR1 is SQVTM, CDR2 ANQGSEA. There are 15 residues in the CDR3. V lost 2 bases to trimming and J lost 8 bases, with 19 bases between them. The CDR3 is CSVENGDPRGDEQFF. CDR3 coding DNA: TGCAGCGTTGAAAATGGAGACCCGCGAGGCGATGAGCAGTTCTTC.

This chain joins TRBV2 and TRBJ2-3; D ambiguous. CDR1 and CDR2 from the germline V gene are SNHLY and FYNNEI. The length of the CDR3 is 14 residues. V was pared by 6 bases and J by 2 bases, with 12 bases between. The CDR3 coding sequence is TGTGCCAGCAGGGATACAGTATCCACAGATACGCAGTATTTT. Encoded protein: CASRDTVSTDTQYF.

The chain is built from TRBV18 and TRBJ1-1; 11 bases map to TRBD1. The CDR3 loop spans 15 amino acids. The V gene end was trimmed by 8 bases and the J gene end by 0 bases; junction bases not matched to a gene: 5. Per the germline V gene, CDR1 is KGHSH and CDR2 is LQKENI. The CDR3 DNA reads TGTGCCAGCGCCGGACAGGGGGCTGTGAACACTGAAGCTTTCTTT. Translated, it gives CASAGQGAVNTEAFF.